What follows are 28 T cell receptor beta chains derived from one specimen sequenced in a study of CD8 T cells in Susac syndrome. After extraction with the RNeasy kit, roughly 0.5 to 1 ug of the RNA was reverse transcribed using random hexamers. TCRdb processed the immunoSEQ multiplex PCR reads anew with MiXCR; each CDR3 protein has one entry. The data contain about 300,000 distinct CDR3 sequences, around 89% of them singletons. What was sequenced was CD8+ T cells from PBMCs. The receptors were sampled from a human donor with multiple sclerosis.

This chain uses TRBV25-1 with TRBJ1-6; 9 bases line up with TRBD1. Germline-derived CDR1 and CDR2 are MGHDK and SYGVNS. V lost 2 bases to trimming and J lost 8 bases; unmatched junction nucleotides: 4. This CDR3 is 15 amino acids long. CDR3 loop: CASSEQDRGYSPLHF. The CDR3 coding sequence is TGTGCCAGCAGTGAACAGGACAGGGGATATTCACCCCTCCACTTT.

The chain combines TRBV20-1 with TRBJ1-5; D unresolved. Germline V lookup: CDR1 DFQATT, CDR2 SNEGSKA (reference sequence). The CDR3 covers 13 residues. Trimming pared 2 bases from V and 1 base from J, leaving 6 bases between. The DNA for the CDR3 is TGCAGTGCTAGACAATCGAGCAATCAGCCCCAGCATTTT. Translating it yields CSARQSSNQPQHF.

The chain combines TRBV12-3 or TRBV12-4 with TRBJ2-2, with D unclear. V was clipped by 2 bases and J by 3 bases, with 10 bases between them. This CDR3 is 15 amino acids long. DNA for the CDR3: TGTGCCAGCAGTTTATACATAGGTGACACCGGGGAGCTGTTTTTT. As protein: CASSLYIGDTGELFF.

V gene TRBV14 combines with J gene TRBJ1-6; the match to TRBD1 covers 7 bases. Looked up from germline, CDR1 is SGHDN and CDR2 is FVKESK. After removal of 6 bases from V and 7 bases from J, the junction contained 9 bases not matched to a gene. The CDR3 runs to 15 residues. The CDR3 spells CASSPTTGSNSPLHF. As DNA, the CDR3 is TGTGCCAGCAGTCCTACGACAGGGTCCAATTCACCCCTCCACTTT.

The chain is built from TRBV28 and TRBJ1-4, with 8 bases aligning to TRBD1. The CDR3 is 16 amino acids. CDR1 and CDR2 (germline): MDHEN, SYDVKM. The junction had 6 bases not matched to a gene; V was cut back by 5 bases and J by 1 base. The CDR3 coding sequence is TGTGCCAGCAGTGCACAGGGGGAGGGAACTAATGAAAAACTGTTTTTT. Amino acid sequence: CASSAQGEGTNEKLFF.

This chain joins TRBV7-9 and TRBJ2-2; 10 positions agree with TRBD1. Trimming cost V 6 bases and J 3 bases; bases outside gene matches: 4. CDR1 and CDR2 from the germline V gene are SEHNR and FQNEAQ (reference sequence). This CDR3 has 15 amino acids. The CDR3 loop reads CASSSGQGDTGELFF. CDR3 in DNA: TGTGCCAGCAGTTCCGGACAGGGGGACACCGGGGAGCTGTTTTTT.

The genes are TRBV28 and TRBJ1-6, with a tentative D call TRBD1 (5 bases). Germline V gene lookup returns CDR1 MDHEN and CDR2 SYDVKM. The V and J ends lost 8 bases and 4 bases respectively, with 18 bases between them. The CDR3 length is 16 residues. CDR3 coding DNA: TGTGCCAGCGGACATCGAGTGGTTTCTTATAATTCACCCCTCCACTTT. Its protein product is CASGHRVVSYNSPLHF.

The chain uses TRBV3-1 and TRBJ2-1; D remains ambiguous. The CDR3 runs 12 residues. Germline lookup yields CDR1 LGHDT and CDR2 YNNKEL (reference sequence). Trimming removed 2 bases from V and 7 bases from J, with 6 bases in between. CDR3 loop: CASSQLINEQFF. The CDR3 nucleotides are TGTGCCAGCAGCCAATTGATTAATGAGCAGTTCTTC.

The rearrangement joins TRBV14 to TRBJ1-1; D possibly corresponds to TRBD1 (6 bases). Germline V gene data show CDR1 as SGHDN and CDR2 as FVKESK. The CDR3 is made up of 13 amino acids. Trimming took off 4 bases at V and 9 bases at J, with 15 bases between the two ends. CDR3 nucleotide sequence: TGTGCCAGCAGCCCCACTAGCGGGGGGCAAGCTTTCTTT. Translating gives CASSPTSGGQAFF.

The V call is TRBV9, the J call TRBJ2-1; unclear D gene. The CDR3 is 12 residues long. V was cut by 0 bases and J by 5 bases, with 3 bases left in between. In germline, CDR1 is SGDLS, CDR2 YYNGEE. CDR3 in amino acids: CASSVEDNEQFF. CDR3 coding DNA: TGTGCCAGCAGCGTAGAAGACAATGAGCAGTTCTTC.

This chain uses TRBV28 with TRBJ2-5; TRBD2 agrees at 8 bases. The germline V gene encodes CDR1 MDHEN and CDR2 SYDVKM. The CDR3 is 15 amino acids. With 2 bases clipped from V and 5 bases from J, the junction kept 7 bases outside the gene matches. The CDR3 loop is CASSLEREWWETQYF. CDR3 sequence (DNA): TGTGCCAGCAGTTTAGAGCGGGAGTGGTGGGAGACCCAGTACTTC.

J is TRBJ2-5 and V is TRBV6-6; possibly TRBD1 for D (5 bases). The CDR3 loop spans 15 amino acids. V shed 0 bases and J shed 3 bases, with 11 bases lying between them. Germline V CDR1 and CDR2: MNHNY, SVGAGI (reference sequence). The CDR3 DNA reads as TGTGCCAGCAGTTACTCGGGGCAGCCTAAAGAGACCCAGTACTTC. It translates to CASSYSGQPKETQYF.

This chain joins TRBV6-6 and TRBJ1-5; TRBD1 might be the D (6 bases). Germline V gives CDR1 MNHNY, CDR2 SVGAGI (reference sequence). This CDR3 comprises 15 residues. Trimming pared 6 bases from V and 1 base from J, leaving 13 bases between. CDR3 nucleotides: TGTGCCAGCAGGCAGGGGTGGATGAGCAATCAGCCCCAGCATTTT. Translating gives CASRQGWMSNQPQHF.

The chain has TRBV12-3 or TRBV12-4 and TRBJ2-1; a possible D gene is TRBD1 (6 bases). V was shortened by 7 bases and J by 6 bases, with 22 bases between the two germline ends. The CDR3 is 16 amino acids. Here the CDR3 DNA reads TGTGCCAGCACCAAACTCCTCGCGCACAGGGCCAATGAGCAGTTCTTC. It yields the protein CASTKLLAHRANEQFF.

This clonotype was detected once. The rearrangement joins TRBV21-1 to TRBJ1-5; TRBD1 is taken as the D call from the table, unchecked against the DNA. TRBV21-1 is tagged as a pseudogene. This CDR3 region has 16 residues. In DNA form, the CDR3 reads TGTGCCAGCAGCAATGGGGACAGTAATAGCAATCAGCCCCAGCATTTT. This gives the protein CASSNGDSNSNQPQHF.

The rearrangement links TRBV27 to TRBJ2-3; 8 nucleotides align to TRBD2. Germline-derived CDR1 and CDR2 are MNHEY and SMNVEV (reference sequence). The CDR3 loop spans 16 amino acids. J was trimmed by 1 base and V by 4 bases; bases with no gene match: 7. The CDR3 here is CASSWTGRGGTDTQYF. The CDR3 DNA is TGTGCCAGCAGTTGGACCGGGCGGGGGGGCACAGATACGCAGTATTTT.

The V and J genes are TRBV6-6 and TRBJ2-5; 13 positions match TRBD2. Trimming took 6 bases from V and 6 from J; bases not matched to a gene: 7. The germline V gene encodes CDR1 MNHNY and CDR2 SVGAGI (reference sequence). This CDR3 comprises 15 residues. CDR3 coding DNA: TGTGCCAGCAGCCGCGGGACTAGCGGGAAGAAGACCCAGTACTTC. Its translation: CASSRGTSGKKTQYF.

CDR3 DNA: TGCAGTGCTAGAGATATACTAGCGGGAGATGTTGAGACCCAGTACTTC. This translates into CSARDILAGDVETQYF. The chain couples TRBV20-1 to TRBJ2-5; 11 bases align to TRBD2. V lost 0 bases, J lost 5 bases, and 8 bases stayed unmatched. Germline lookup yields CDR1 DFQATT and CDR2 SNEGSKA (reference sequence). This CDR3 comprises 16 residues.

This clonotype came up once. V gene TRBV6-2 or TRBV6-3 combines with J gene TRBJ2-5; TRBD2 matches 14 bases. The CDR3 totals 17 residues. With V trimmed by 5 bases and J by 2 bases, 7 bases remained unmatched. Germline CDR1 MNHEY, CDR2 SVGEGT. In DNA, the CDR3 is TGTGCCAGCAGTCCCCTCGGACTAGCGGGAGGTCAAGAGACCCAGTACTTC. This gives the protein CASSPLGLAGGQETQYF.

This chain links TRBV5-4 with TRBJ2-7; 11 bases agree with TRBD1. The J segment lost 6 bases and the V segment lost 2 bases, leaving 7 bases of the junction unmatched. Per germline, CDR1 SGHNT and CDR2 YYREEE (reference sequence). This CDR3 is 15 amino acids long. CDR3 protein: CASSFAGQGALEQYF. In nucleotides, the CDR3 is TGTGCCAGCAGCTTCGCCGGACAGGGGGCTCTCGAGCAGTACTTC.

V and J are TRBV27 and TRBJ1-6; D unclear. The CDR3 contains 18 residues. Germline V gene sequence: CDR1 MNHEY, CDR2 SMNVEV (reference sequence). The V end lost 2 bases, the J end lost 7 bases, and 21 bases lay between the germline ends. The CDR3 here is CASSLAAPQWTFNSPLHF. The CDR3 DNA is TGTGCCAGCAGTTTAGCGGCCCCGCAGTGGACGTTCAATTCACCCCTCCACTTT.

CDR3 nucleotide sequence: TGTGCCAGCAGTCCTCGGACAGGGGACCACGAGCAGTACTTC. Translation gives CASSPRTGDHEQYF. The V gene is TRBV27, the J gene TRBJ2-7; 9 nucleotides agree with TRBD1. The CDR3 spans 14 residues. Germline CDR1 and CDR2: MNHEY and SMNVEV (reference sequence). The V segment lost 5 bases and the J segment 5 bases; nucleotides outside the gene matches: 7.

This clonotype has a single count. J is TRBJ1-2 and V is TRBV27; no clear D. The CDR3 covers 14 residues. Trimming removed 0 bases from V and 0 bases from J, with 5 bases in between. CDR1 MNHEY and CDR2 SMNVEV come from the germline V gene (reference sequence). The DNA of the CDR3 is TGTGCCAGCAGTTTATCTTTTGCTAACTATGGCTACACCTTC. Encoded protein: CASSLSFANYGYTF.

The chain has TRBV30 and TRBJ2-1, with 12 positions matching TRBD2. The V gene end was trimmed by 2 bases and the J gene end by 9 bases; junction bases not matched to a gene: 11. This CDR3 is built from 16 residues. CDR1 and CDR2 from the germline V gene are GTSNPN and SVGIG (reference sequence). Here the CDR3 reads CAWSPRLAGAGIEQFF. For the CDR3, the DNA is TGTGCCTGGAGTCCCCGACTAGCGGGAGCCGGCATTGAGCAGTTCTTC.

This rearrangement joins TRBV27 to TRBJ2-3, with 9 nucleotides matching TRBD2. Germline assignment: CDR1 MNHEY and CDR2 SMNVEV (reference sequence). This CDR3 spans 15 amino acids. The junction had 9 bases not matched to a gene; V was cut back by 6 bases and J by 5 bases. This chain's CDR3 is CASSPVAGVGDTQYF. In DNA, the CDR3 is TGTGCCAGCAGCCCAGTAGCGGGAGTAGGAGATACGCAGTATTTT.

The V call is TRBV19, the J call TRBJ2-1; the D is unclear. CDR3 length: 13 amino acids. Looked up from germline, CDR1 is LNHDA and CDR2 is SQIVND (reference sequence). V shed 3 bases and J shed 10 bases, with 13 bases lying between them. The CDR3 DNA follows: TGTGCCAGTAGTATCCCCTCCGAGGAGGAGCAGTTCTTC. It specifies CASSIPSEEEQFF.

The chain's CDR3 is CASSWSGGAQETQYF. The CDR3 nucleotides read TGTGCCAGCAGTTGGAGCGGGGGGGCCCAAGAGACCCAGTACTTC. V and J are TRBV6-6 and TRBJ2-5; 10 nucleotides align to TRBD2. The V gene end was trimmed by 4 bases and the J gene end by 1 base; junction bases not matched to a gene: 3. The CDR3 runs to 15 residues. Germline values: CDR1 MNHNY, CDR2 SVGAGI (reference sequence).

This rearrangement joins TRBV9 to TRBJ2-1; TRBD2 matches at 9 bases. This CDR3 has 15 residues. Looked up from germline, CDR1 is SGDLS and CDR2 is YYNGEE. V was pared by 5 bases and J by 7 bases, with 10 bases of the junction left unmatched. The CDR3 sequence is CASSSGGSSGNEQFF. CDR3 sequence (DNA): TGTGCCAGCAGTAGCGGGGGATCTTCTGGAAATGAGCAGTTCTTC. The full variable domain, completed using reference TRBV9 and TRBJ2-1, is DSGVTQTPKHLITATGQRVTLRCSPRSGDLSVYWYQQSLDQGLQFLIQYYNGEERAKGNILERFSAQQFPDLHSELNLSSLELGDSALYFCASSSGGSSGNEQFFGPGTRLTVL.